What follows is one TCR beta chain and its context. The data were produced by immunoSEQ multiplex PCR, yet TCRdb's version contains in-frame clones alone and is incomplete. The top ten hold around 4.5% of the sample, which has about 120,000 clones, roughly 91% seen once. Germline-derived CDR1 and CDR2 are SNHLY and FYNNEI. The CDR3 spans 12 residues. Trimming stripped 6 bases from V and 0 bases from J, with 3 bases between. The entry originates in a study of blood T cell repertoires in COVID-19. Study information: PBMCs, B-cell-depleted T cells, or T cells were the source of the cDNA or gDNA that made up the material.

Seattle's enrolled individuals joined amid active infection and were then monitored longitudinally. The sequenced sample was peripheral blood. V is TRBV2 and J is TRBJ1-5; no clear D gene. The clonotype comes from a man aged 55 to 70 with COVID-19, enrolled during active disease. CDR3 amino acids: CASSGSNQPQHF. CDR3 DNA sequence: TGTGCCAGCAGCGGTAGCAATCAGCCCCAGCATTTT.